The 28 T cell receptor beta chains below were found in one sample sequenced in a study of blood T cell repertoires in COVID-19. Generated by immunoSEQ multiplex PCR, the TCRdb table keeps only in-frame clones and is missing some. The sample has 100,000 or so clones; approximately 80% are singletons. The sample taken for sequencing was peripheral blood. These receptors were obtained from a human donor in a cohort sampled during active COVID-19.

Remarks on this clone: Other DNA sequences in the sample encode the same CDR3. The chain recombines TRBV29-1 with TRBJ2-2; 7 bases agree with TRBD1. The V gene's germline CDR1 is SQVTM and CDR2 ANQGSEA. CDR3 length equals 14 residues. The trim removed 4 bases at V and 0 bases at J, leaving 2 bases unmatched. The CDR3 sequence is CSVAGTANTGELFF. CDR3 in DNA: TGCAGCGTTGCCGGGACAGCGAACACCGGGGAGCTGTTTTTT.

This chain joins TRBV5-4 and TRBJ1-1; D gene unclear. CDR3 length: 14 residues. In germline, CDR1 is SGHNT, CDR2 YYREEE (reference sequence). With 4 bases removed from V and 4 bases from J, the gap between germline ends came to 14 bases. The CDR3 loop is CASSPPGKITEAFF. CDR3 nucleotide sequence: TGTGCCAGCAGCCCCCCCGGGAAGATCACTGAAGCTTTCTTT.

This clone has just one count. The V call is TRBV5-1, the J call TRBJ1-6; D might be TRBD1 (6 bases). The CDR3 is 14 amino acids. Trimming took off 4 bases at V and 7 bases at J, with 12 bases between the two ends. Germline CDR1 reads SGHRS; CDR2 reads YFSETQ. The CDR3 sequence: CASSKQGGNSPLHF. DNA of the CDR3: TGCGCCAGCAGCAAACAGGGTGGAAATTCACCCCTCCACTTT. Full variable domain (outside the CDR3, taken from reference TRBV5-1 and TRBJ1-6): KAGVTQTPRYLIKTRGQQVTLSCSPISGHRSVSWYQQTPGQGLQFLFEYFSETQRNKGNFPGRFSGRQFSNSRSEMNVSTLELGDSALYLCASSKQGGNSPLHFGNGTRLTVT.

The V gene is TRBV30, the J gene TRBJ2-1, with TRBD2 identical over 14 bases. There are 14 residues in the CDR3. Germline trimming cut 5 bases from V and 10 bases from J; bases unmatched to any gene: 7. CDR1 and CDR2 from the germline V gene are GTSNPN and SVGIG (reference sequence). The CDR3 bases are TGTGCCTGGGGACTAGCGGGGGGCTTCAGGGAGCAGTTCTTC. The encoded protein is CAWGLAGGFREQFF.

This sequence joins TRBV6-5 and TRBJ1-1; TRBD1 is a possible D gene (6 bases). V was clipped by 6 bases and J by 7 bases, with 12 bases between them. The length of the CDR3 is 12 residues. The germline gives CDR1 MNHEY, CDR2 SVGAGI. CDR3 sequence reads: CASRLQGSEAFF. The CDR3 DNA reads TGTGCCAGCAGGCTACAGGGTAGTGAAGCTTTCTTT.

The genes are TRBV9 and TRBJ2-7; 14 bases are a match to TRBD2. V lost 4 bases to trimming and J lost 5 bases; unmatched junction nucleotides: 8. This CDR3 region has 16 residues. CDR1 and CDR2 from the germline V gene are SGDLS and YYNGEE. The CDR3: CASSIRTSGGLDEQYF. The CDR3, as DNA: TGTGCCAGCAGCATAAGGACTAGCGGGGGGCTGGACGAGCAGTACTTC.

The chain links TRBV10-3 to TRBJ1-1; TRBD1 aligns across 10 bases. Germline V gene lookup returns CDR1 ENHRY and CDR2 SYGVKD. CDR3 length: 14 residues. Unmatched junction bases numbered 2, after V lost 6 bases and J lost 1 base. The CDR3 region is CAIRGQGTNTEAFF. The CDR3 region has the DNA TGTGCCATCAGGGGACAGGGGACGAACACTGAAGCTTTCTTT.

The V call is TRBV4-1, the J call TRBJ1-1; D is unresolved. V gave up 3 bases and J gave up 2 bases, with 13 bases separating them. Germline CDR1 reads MGHRA; CDR2 reads YSYEKL. CDR3 length: 15 residues. As DNA, the CDR3 is TGCGCCAGCAGCCACAGGTGGGCAATAAACACTGAAGCTTTCTTT. Protein product: CASSHRWAINTEAFF.

The V and J genes are TRBV28 and TRBJ2-1; 7 nucleotides match TRBD1. CDR3 size: 15 residues. With V trimmed by 7 bases and J by 7 bases, 13 bases remained unmatched. Germline lookup yields CDR1 MDHEN and CDR2 SYDVKM. CDR3 bases: TGTGCCAGCATTCGAGACAGGGTCGGAGCAAATGAGCAGTTCTTC. This encodes CASIRDRVGANEQFF.

The chain uses TRBV28 and TRBJ1-6; 8 bases are a match to TRBD1. This CDR3 contains 17 residues. With V trimmed by 5 bases and J by 6 bases, 12 bases remained unmatched. Germline V CDR1 and CDR2: MDHEN, SYDVKM. The CDR3 protein is CASSTPGQGLSNSPLHF. For the CDR3, the DNA is TGTGCCAGCAGTACGCCTGGACAGGGTTTGAGTAATTCACCCCTCCACTTT.

The chain recombines TRBV6-4 with TRBJ2-2; unclear D gene. CDR3 length equals 14 residues. Germline V lookup: CDR1 MRHNA, CDR2 SNTAGT. V lost 4 bases, J lost 5 bases, and 11 bases lay in between. The CDR3 here is CASSVDLETGELFF. Here the CDR3 DNA reads TGTGCCAGCAGTGTAGATCTGGAGACCGGGGAGCTGTTTTTT.

A single count supports this clone. This chain joins TRBV11-1 and TRBJ2-4; D is possibly TRBD1 (6 bases). The CDR3 covers 15 residues. Trimming pared 4 bases from V and 0 bases from J, leaving 10 bases between. CDR1 SGHAT and CDR2 FQDESV come from the germline V gene (reference sequence). The CDR3 reads CASSSGQLAKNIQYF. CDR3 DNA: TGTGCCAGCAGCTCAGGACAGCTAGCCAAAAACATTCAGTACTTC.

This sequence joins TRBV28 and TRBJ2-2; 7 nucleotides match TRBD2. The CDR3 extends over 13 amino acids. Germline values: CDR1 MDHEN, CDR2 SYDVKM. The V gene end was trimmed by 4 bases and the J gene end by 5 bases; junction bases not matched to a gene: 1. CDR3 bases: TGTGCCAGCAGTTGGGGGGGAACCGGGGAGCTGTTTTTT. Encoded protein: CASSWGGTGELFF.

The rearrangement joins TRBV7-2 to TRBJ1-1, with D maybe TRBD1 (6 bases). This CDR3 is 11 amino acids long. V lost 5 bases and J 10 bases, leaving 11 bases between the germline ends. The V gene's germline CDR1 is SGHTA and CDR2 FQGNSA. In DNA form, the CDR3 reads TGTGCCAGCAGCAGACAGGTTACAGCTTTCTTT. Translated: CASSRQVTAFF.

The V gene is TRBV19, the J gene TRBJ1-4; D is unclear. V gave up 5 bases and J gave up 2 bases, with 15 bases separating them. This CDR3 contains 16 residues. Germline CDR1 reads LNHDA; CDR2 reads SQIVND (reference sequence). The CDR3 DNA is TGTGCCAGTAGTCCATCGATGAGGAGGACTAATGAAAAACTGTTTTTT. It encodes CASSPSMRRTNEKLFF.

The chain recombines TRBV4-3 with TRBJ1-2; the D is unclear. Germline CDR1 is LGHNA and CDR2 is YSLEER. Trimming removed 5 bases at V and 2 bases at J, with 9 bases between. The CDR3 runs 13 residues. The CDR3 DNA is TGCGCCAGCAGCGCGGGCCCAAACTATGGCTACACCTTC. Amino acids: CASSAGPNYGYTF.

This clone was counted between two and nine times. The chain is built from TRBV28 and TRBJ1-1; maybe TRBD1 (6 bases). Trimming removed 8 bases at V and 3 bases at J, with 22 bases between. Germline values: CDR1 MDHEN, CDR2 SYDVKM. The CDR3 consists of 16 residues. The CDR3 DNA follows: TGTGCCAGCCGGGATCTATACTCGGACAGTTACACTGAAGCTTTCTTT. It is translated as CASRDLYSDSYTEAFF.

The chain employs TRBV18 and TRBJ2-7, with D maybe TRBD1 (6 bases). Germline V gives CDR1 KGHSH, CDR2 LQKENI. The CDR3 is 13 residues long. V lost 4 bases and J lost 1, with 8 bases in between. The CDR3 spells CASSLGASYEQYF. The CDR3 nucleotides are TGTGCCAGCTCACTGGGGGCTTCCTACGAGCAGTACTTC.

V is TRBV6-1 and J is TRBJ1-1, with 7 positions matching TRBD1. This CDR3 has 16 residues. Per the germline V gene, CDR1 is MNHNS and CDR2 is SASEGT. V shed 2 bases and J 2 bases; nucleotides not matched to a gene: 8. This CDR3 is CASSEKDRPPNTEAFF. The CDR3, as DNA: TGTGCCAGCAGTGAAAAGGACAGGCCCCCAAACACTGAAGCTTTCTTT.

The rearrangement links TRBV7-3 to TRBJ1-1; 8 bases agree with TRBD1. The CDR3 has 16 amino acids. V shed 1 base and J 4 bases; nucleotides not matched to a gene: 8. CDR1 is SGHTA and CDR2 is FQGTGA in the germline V gene. CDR3 loop: CASSLKAGGGFTEAFF. The CDR3 DNA reads as TGTGCCAGCAGCTTAAAGGCAGGGGGCGGATTCACTGAAGCTTTCTTT.

This sequence joins TRBV7-2 and TRBJ1-2, with D maybe TRBD1 (6 bases). Germline V gives CDR1 SGHTA, CDR2 FQGNSA. The CDR3 runs 13 residues. V gave up 2 bases and J gave up 5 bases, with 9 bases separating them. The CDR3 loop is CASSLPGTYGYTF. The DNA for the CDR3 is TGTGCCAGCAGCTTACCGGGGACATATGGCTACACCTTC.

The V and J genes are TRBV2 and TRBJ1-1; no clear D. There are 14 residues in the CDR3. Looked up from germline, CDR1 is SNHLY and CDR2 is FYNNEI. Trimming removed 6 bases from V and 1 base from J, with 12 bases in between. CDR3 in amino acids: CASRGGVWNTEAFF. CDR3 DNA: TGTGCCAGCAGGGGCGGGGTATGGAACACTGAAGCTTTCTTT.

The gene calls are TRBV4-3 and TRBJ1-6, with a possible D match to TRBD1 (6 bases). There are 16 residues in the CDR3. The germline CDR1 and CDR2 sequences are LGHNA and YSLEER. Deletions cut 0 bases from V and 5 bases from J, with 11 bases between. CDR3 DNA: TGCGCCAGCAGCCAAGAAGGGACACTTGATAATTCACCCCTCCACTTT. Amino acids: CASSQEGTLDNSPLHF.

This chain joins TRBV9 and TRBJ2-2; D call uncertain. The germline gives CDR1 SGDLS, CDR2 YYNGEE. Deletions cut 0 bases from V and 8 bases from J, with 8 bases between. The CDR3 length is 13 residues. CDR3 in amino acids: CASSVGAIGELFF. The CDR3 nucleotides are TGTGCCAGCAGCGTAGGGGCAATTGGGGAGCTGTTTTTT.

The count of this clone is one. The chain employs TRBV5-8 and TRBJ1-2; TRBD1 agrees at 7 bases. Germline loops: CDR1 SGHTS, CDR2 YDEGEE. Losses at the gene ends were 0 bases for V and 8 bases for J; bases not matched to a gene: 4. There are 13 residues in the CDR3. The CDR3: CASSLEGARGYTF. The CDR3 nucleotides are TGTGCCAGCAGCTTGGAGGGGGCGAGGGGCTACACCTTC.

This sequence joins TRBV19 and TRBJ2-3; TRBD2 agrees at 8 bases. V was pared by 0 bases and J by 1 base, with 6 bases of the junction left unmatched. This CDR3 spans 17 amino acids. Germline V gene sequence: CDR1 LNHDA, CDR2 SQIVND (reference sequence). The CDR3: CASSIDRAGGGTDTQYF. The CDR3 DNA follows: TGTGCCAGTAGTATAGATCGGGCGGGAGGAGGCACAGATACGCAGTATTTT.

V and J are TRBV13 and TRBJ1-4; possible D gene TRBD1, 6 bases. This CDR3 spans 17 amino acids. The V gene lost 0 bases and the J gene lost 8 bases, with 19 bases spanning the gap. Germline CDR1 is PRHDT and CDR2 is FYEKMQ (reference sequence). The CDR3 loop is CASSLGVGRGAREKLFF. The CDR3 bases are TGTGCCAGCAGCTTAGGGGTAGGGAGGGGGGCACGGGAAAAACTGTTTTTT.

The sample holds a few counts of this clone. The chain couples TRBV4-3 to TRBJ2-7; D gene unclear. V shed 0 bases and J shed 2 bases, with 14 bases lying between them. This CDR3 has 16 amino acids. From germline, CDR1 is LGHNA and CDR2 YSLEER. In DNA, the CDR3 is TGCGCCAGCAGCCAAGATGGTTCCGTCAGAACCTACGAGCAGTACTTC. It is translated as CASSQDGSVRTYEQYF.